The rows below give T cell receptor beta chains drawn from one sample of a study of T cell responses to AZD1222 COVID-19 vaccine. Using immunoSEQ multiplex PCR, the repertoire was profiled, and TCRdb retains in-frame clones only, with some absent. The top ten hold about a fifth of the sample, which has about 91,000 clones, nearly 90% seen once. This specimen was peripheral blood, taken on day 0 of AZD1222 vaccination. The receptors shown here come from an adult in good health. Both conserved end residues are part of each CDR3. D genes are given only for firm matches. The size field is filled for only some rows; it gives once, few, many or a size class.

abundance,d_gene,j_gene,v_gene,CDR3aa,CDR3nt
.,.,TRBJ2-5,TRBV6-5,CASMSGETQYF,TGTGCCAGCATGTCCGGGGAGACCCAGTACTTC
.,TRBD1,TRBJ2-7,TRBV18,CASSLSGTAYEQYF,TGTGCCAGCTCACTTTCCGGGACAGCCTACGAGCAGTACTTC
.,.,TRBJ1-5,TRBV18,CASSPGNSEGSNQPQHF,TGTGCCAGCTCACCGGGTAATTCAGAGGGCAGCAATCAGCCCCAGCATTTT
.,TRBD1,TRBJ1-1,TRBV19,CASSTNPGQGGNTEAFF,TGTGCCAGTAGTACCAACCCGGGACAGGGTGGGAACACTGAAGCTTTCTTT
.,.,TRBJ2-5,TRBV6-5,CASSYSHSLKTQYF,TGTGCCAGCAGTTACTCCCATTCGCTGAAGACCCAGTACTTC
once,.,TRBJ2-3,TRBV11-2,CASSSIQGSVHTQYF,TGTGCCAGCAGTTCCATTCAGGGGAGTGTCCATACGCAGTATTTT
many,.,TRBJ1-5,TRBV18,CASSPAAGNQPQHF,TGTGCCAGCTCACCAGCGGCTGGGAACCAGCCCCAGCATTTT
.,.,TRBJ2-1,TRBV25-1,CASSVLPNEQFF,TGTGCCAGCAGTGTACTCCCCAATGAGCAGTTCTTC
.,TRBD1,TRBJ2-2,TRBV3-1/TRBV3-2,CASSQGQGASGELFF,TGTGCCAGCAGCCAGGGCCAGGGGGCCTCCGGGGAGCTGTTTTTT
.,.,TRBJ2-2,TRBV11-3,CASSLARGNTGELFF,TGTGCCAGCAGCTTAGCCAGGGGTAACACCGGGGAGCTGTTTTTT
.,.,TRBJ2-2,TRBV2,CASSGTSGELFF,TGTGCCAGCAGTGGGACCTCCGGGGAGCTGTTTTTT
.,.,TRBJ2-7,TRBV6-5,CASKLTASYEQYF,TGTGCCAGCAAGTTGACAGCATCCTACGAGCAGTACTTC
.,.,TRBJ1-2,TRBV29-1,CSIEVGAGGYTF,TGCAGCATTGAGGTGGGGGCTGGCGGCTACACCTTC
.,TRBD1,TRBJ2-2,TRBV6-5,CASRWTGTGLGELFF,TGTGCCAGCAGATGGACCGGGACAGGCCTCGGGGAGCTGTTTTTT
.,TRBD1,TRBJ1-1,TRBV7-2,CASSRKQGANTEAFF,TGTGCCAGCAGTCGTAAACAGGGGGCCAACACTGAAGCTTTCTTT
.,.,TRBJ1-2,TRBV6-5,CASSYPEGYTF,TGTGCCAGCAGCTACCCGGAGGGCTACACCTTC
.,.,TRBJ1-2,TRBV23-1,CASRYRNYGYTF,TGCGCCAGCAGGTACCGGAACTATGGCTACACCTTC
.,TRBD1,TRBJ2-7,TRBV2,CASRGQGNNEQYF,TGTGCCAGCAGGGGACAGGGAAACAACGAGCAGTACTTC
.,TRBD2,TRBJ2-4,TRBV7-2,CASSLNLGGNIQYF,TGTGCCAGCAGCTTAAACCTGGGGGGGAACATTCAGTACTTC
.,.,TRBJ2-1,TRBV6-1,CASSEFAGRADNEQFF,TGTGCCAGCAGTGAATTTGCGGGAAGAGCAGACAATGAGCAGTTCTTC
.,.,TRBJ2-3,TRBV7-6,CASSPGPKGDTQYF,TGTGCCAGCAGCCCCGGGCCTAAAGGAGATACGCAGTATTTT
.,.,TRBJ1-2,TRBV5-6,CASSAGQGRYGYTF,TGTGCCAGCAGCGCTGGTCAGGGGCGCTATGGCTACACCTTC
few,.,TRBJ1-1,TRBV19,CASSKTGLIRNTEAFF,TGTGCCAGTAGTAAAACAGGGCTGATACGGAACACTGAAGCTTTCTTT
.,TRBD2,TRBJ2-3,TRBV28,CASRGGTSGTDTQYF,TGTGCCAGCAGAGGGGGGACTAGCGGAACAGATACGCAGTATTTT
.,.,TRBJ2-7,TRBV19,CASSIANRADEQYF,TGTGCCAGTAGTATAGCAAACAGGGCAGACGAGCAGTACTTC
.,.,TRBJ2-5,TRBV11-2,CASRPGNQETQYF,TGTGCCAGCAGACCTGGGAACCAAGAGACCCAGTACTTC
.,TRBD2,TRBJ2-7,TRBV19,CASSELAGTLEQYF,TGTGCCAGTAGCGAACTAGCGGGAACTTTAGAGCAGTACTTC
.,.,TRBJ2-2,TRBV5-4,CASNPGTESTGELFF,TGTGCCAGCAACCCCGGGACGGAAAGCACCGGGGAGCTGTTTTTT
.,.,TRBJ2-1,TRBV5-4,CASSYGMGVSYNEQFF,TGTGCCAGCAGCTATGGGATGGGGGTGTCCTACAATGAGCAGTTCTTC
.,TRBD1,TRBJ1-1,TRBV6-5,CASSSRQGDTEAFF,TGTGCCAGCAGTTCGCGACAGGGGGACACTGAAGCTTTCTTT
.,.,TRBJ1-2,TRBV19,CASSFSVQGGYTF,TGTGCCAGTAGTTTTTCCGTACAGGGCGGCTACACCTTC
.,TRBD1,TRBJ2-4,TRBV7-9,CASGGQNIQYF,TGTGCCAGCGGGGGACAGAACATTCAGTACTTC
.,.,TRBJ1-1,TRBV4-1,CASSQRGFRDPNTEAFF,TGCGCCAGCAGCCAAAGGGGGTTCAGAGACCCTAACACTGAAGCTTTCTTT
.,.,TRBJ2-4,TRBV23-1,CASSQSCIHQYF,TGCGCCAGCAGTCAATCATGCATTCATCAGTACTTC
.,.,TRBJ2-3,TRBV18,CASSPGSSTDTQYF,TGTGCCAGCTCCCCAGGGTCTAGCACAGATACGCAGTATTTT
.,TRBD1,TRBJ1-4,TRBV25-1,CASSDGQAGNEKLFF,TGTGCCAGCAGTGACGGACAGGCTGGTAATGAAAAACTGTTTTTT
.,TRBD2,TRBJ2-5,TRBV11-3,CASSSRGLAGGETQYF,TGTGCCAGCAGCTCCCGGGGTCTAGCGGGGGGGGAGACCCAGTACTTC
.,.,TRBJ2-2,TRBV6-6,CASSPDSANTGELFF,TGTGCCAGCAGCCCGGACAGCGCGAACACCGGGGAGCTGTTTTTT
.,TRBD1,TRBJ1-1,TRBV28,CASSLLGQGRTEAFF,TGTGCCAGCAGTTTATTGGGACAGGGAAGGACTGAAGCTTTCTTT
.,.,TRBJ1-1,TRBV18,CASSFVGNEAFF,TGTGCCAGCTCCTTTGTGGGGAATGAAGCTTTCTTT
.,.,TRBJ1-1,TRBV27,CASSSWTRGNTEAFF,TGTGCCAGCAGTTCTTGGACCCGAGGGAACACTGAAGCTTTCTTT